The text below deals with one T cell receptor beta chain. The antigen remains undetermined. The junction and the germline gene differ at one end; a read error may be behind it. The sample comes from a study of shared clonotypes between healthy human individuals. Points from the study as a whole: Naive CD4 clonotypes were shared across several donors at roughly 5.3%.

The CDR3 extends over 15 amino acids. Germline CDR1 and CDR2: SGHVS and FNYEAQ. Clones were sequenced by immunoSEQ multiplex PCR, and TCRdb holds only the in-frame ones, with some missing. The sample lists over 950,000 clones; approximately 77% were seen once. The TCR comes from a man aged 18 to 29 in good health. Some clones in this sample may be carry-over from other donors' samples. V gene TRBV7-6 combines with J gene TRBJ2-2; 8 nucleotides line up with TRBD2. The sequencing input was memory CD4+ T cells from PBMCs. Noted subset: CD45RA-negative fraction. The CDR3 protein is CASTWSGRGTGEPFF. The DNA of the CDR3 is TGTGCCAGCACCTGGAGCGGGAGAGGGACCGGGGAGCCGTTTTTT.